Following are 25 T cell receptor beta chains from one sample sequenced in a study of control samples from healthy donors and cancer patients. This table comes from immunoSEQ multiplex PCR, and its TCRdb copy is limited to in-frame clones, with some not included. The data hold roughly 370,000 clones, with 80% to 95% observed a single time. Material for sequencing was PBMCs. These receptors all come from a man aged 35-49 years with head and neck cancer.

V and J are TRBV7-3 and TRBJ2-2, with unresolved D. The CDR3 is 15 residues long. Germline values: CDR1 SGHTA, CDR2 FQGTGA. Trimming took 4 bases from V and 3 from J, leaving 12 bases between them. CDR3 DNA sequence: TGTGCCAGCAGCTCCGTGGACGGACACACCGGGGAGCTGTTTTTT. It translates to CASSSVDGHTGELFF.

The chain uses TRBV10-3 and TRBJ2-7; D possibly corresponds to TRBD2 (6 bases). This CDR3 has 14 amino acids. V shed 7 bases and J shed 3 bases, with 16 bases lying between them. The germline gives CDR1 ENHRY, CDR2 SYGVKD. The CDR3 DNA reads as TGTGCCATCACTGACACCGCAGCGGGCTACGAGCAGTACTTC. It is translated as CAITDTAAGYEQYF.

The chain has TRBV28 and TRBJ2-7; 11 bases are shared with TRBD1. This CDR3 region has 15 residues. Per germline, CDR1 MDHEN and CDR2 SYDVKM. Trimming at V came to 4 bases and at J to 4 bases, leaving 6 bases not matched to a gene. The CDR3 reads CASSSGQGVRYEQYF. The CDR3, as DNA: TGTGCCAGCAGTTCGGGACAGGGGGTCCGATACGAGCAGTACTTC.

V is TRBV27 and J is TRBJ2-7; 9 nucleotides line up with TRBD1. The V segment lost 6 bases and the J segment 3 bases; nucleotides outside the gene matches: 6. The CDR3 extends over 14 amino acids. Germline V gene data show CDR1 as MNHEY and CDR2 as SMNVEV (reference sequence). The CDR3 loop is CASRDRGEFYEQYF. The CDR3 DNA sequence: TGTGCCAGCAGGGACAGGGGTGAGTTCTACGAGCAGTACTTC.

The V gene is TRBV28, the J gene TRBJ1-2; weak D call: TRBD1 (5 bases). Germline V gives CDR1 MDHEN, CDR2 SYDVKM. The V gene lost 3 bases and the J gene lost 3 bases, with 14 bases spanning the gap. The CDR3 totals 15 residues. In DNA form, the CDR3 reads TGTGCCAGCAGTTTCGGGGGGTCGAGGGACTATGGCTACACCTTC. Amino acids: CASSFGGSRDYGYTF.

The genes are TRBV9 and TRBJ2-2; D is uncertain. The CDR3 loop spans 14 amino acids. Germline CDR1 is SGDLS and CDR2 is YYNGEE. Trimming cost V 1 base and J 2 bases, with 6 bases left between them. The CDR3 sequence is CASSVNSNTGELFF. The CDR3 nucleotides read TGTGCCAGCAGCGTAAACAGCAACACCGGGGAGCTGTTTTTT. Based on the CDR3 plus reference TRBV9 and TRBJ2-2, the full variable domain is DSGVTQTPKHLITATGQRVTLRCSPRSGDLSVYWYQQSLDQGLQFLIQYYNGEERAKGNILERFSAQQFPDLHSELNLSSLELGDSALYFCASSVNSNTGELFFGEGSRLTVL.

The CDR3 reads CASSEGLRGVIDTQYF. CDR3 DNA: TGTGCCAGCAGTGAAGGATTGCGGGGGGTAATAGATACGCAGTATTTT. The chain recombines TRBV6-1 with TRBJ2-3; 8 nucleotides align to TRBD2. V lost 1 base to trimming and J lost 5 bases; unmatched junction nucleotides: 8. Germline V gene sequence: CDR1 MNHNS, CDR2 SASEGT. The CDR3 length is 16 residues.

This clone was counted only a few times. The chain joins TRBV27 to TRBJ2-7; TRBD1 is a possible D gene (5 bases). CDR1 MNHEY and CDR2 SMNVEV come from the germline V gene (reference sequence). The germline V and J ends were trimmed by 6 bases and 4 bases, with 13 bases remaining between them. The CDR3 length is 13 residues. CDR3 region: CASRPDNEYEQYF. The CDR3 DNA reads TGTGCCAGCAGACCGGACAACGAATACGAGCAGTACTTC.

The CDR3 DNA reads TGTGCCACCAGTGATACAGGGGCCCATGAGCAGTTCTTC. This translates into CATSDTGAHEQFF. The chain carries TRBV24-1 and TRBJ2-1; 7 positions agree with TRBD1. Per germline, CDR1 KGHDR and CDR2 SFDVKD. CDR3 length equals 13 residues. V shed 3 bases and J 8 bases; nucleotides not matched to a gene: 3.

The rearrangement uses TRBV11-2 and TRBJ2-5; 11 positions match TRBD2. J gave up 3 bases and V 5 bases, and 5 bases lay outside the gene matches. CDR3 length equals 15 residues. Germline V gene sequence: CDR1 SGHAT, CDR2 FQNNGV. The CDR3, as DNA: TGTGCCAGCAGCACTAGCGGGGGAGGGAAAGAGACCCAGTACTTC. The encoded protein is CASSTSGGGKETQYF.

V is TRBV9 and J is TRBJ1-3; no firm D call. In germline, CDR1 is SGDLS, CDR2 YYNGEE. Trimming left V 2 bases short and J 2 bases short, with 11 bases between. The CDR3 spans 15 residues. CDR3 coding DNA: TGTGCCAGCAGCGTCGACGGACGGCCTGGAAACACCATATATTTT. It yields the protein CASSVDGRPGNTIYF.

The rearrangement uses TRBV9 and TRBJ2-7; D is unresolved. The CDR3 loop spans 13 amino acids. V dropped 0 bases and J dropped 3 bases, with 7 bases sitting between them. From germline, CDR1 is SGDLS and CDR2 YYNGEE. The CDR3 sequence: CASSVDSYYEQYF. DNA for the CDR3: TGTGCCAGCAGCGTAGACAGTTACTACGAGCAGTACTTC. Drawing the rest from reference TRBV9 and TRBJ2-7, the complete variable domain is DSGVTQTPKHLITATGQRVTLRCSPRSGDLSVYWYQQSLDQGLQFLIQYYNGEERAKGNILERFSAQQFPDLHSELNLSSLELGDSALYFCASSVDSYYEQYFGPGTRLTVT.

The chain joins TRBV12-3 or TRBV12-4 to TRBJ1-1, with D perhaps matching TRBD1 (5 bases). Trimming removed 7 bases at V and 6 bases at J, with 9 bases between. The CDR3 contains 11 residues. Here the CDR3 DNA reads TGTGCCAGCACCATGGGGCCTGAAGCTTTCTTT. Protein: CASTMGPEAFF.

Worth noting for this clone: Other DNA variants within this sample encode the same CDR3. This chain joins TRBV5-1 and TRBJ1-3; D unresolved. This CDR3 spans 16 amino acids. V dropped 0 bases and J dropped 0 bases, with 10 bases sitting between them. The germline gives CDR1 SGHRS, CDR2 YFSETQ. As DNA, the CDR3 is TGCGCCAGCAGCTTGGGAGGCGCGCACTCTGGAAACACCATATATTTT. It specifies CASSLGGAHSGNTIYF.

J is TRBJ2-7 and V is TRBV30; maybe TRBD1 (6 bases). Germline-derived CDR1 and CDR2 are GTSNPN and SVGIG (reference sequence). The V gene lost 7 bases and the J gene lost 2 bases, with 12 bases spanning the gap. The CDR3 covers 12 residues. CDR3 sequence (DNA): TGTGCCTCCCGGGACACCGCCTACGAGCAGTACTTC. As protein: CASRDTAYEQYF.

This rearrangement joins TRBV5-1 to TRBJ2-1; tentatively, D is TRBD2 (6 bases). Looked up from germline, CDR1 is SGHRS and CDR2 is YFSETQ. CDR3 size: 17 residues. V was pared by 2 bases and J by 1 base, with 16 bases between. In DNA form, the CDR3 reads TGCGCCAGCAGCTTTGGGGGGACCGGGACTTCCTACAATGAGCAGTTCTTC. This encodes CASSFGGTGTSYNEQFF.

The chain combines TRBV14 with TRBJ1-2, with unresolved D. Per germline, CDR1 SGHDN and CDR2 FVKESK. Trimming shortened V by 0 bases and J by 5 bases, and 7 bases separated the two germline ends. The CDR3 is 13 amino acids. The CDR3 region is CASSQDLYYGYTF. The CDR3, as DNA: TGTGCCAGCAGCCAAGATCTTTATTATGGCTACACCTTC.

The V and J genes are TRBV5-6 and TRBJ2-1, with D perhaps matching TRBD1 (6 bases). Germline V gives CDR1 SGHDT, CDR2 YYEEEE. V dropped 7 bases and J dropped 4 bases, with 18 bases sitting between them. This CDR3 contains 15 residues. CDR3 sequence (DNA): TGTGCCAGCTTTAATTGGGGACAATTTTACAATGAGCAGTTCTTC. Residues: CASFNWGQFYNEQFF.

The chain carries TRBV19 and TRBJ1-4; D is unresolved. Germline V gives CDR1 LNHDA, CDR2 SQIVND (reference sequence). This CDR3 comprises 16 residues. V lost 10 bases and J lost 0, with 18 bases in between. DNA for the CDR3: TGTGCCACCCGAGGAGGATTCGTTGCAACTAATGAAAAACTGTTTTTT. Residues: CATRGGFVATNEKLFF. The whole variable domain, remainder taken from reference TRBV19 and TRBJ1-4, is DGGITQSPKYLFRKEGQNVTLSCEQNLNHDAMYWYRQDPGQGLRLIYYSQIVNDFQKGDIAEGYSVSREKKESFPLTVTSAQKNPTAFYLCATRGGFVATNEKLFFGSGTQLSVL.

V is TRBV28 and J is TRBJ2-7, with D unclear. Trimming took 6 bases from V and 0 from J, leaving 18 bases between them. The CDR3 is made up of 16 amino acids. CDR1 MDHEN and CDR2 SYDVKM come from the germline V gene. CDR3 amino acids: CASSRQWAEFSYEQYF. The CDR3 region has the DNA TGTGCCAGCAGCCGTCAGTGGGCGGAATTCTCCTACGAGCAGTACTTC.

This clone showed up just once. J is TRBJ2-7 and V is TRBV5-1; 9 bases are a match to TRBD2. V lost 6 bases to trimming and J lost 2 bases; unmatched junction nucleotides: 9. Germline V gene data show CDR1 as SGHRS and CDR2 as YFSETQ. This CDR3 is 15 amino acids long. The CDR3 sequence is CASKRTAGGPYEQYF. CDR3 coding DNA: TGCGCCAGCAAGAGAACAGCGGGGGGTCCCTACGAGCAGTACTTC.

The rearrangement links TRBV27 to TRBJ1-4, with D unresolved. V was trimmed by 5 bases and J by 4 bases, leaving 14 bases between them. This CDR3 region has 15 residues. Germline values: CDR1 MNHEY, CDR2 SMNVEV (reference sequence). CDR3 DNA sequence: TGTGCCAGCAGTGGTGGGTCAGCCGATAATGAAAAACTGTTTTTT. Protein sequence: CASSGGSADNEKLFF.

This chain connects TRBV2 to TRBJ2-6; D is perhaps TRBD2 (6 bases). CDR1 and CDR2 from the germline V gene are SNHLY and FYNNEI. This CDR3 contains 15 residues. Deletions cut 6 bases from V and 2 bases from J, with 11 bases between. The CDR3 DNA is TGTGCCAGCAGCATCGGGACTGCTGGGGCCAACGTCCTGACTTTC. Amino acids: CASSIGTAGANVLTF.

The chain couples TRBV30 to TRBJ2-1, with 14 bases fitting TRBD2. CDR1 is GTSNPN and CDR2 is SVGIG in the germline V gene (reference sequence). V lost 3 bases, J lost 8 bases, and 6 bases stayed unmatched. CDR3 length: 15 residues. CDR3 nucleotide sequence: TGTGCCTGGAGCTGGACTAGCGGGGGGCGTTATGAGCAGTTCTTC. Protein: CAWSWTSGGRYEQFF.

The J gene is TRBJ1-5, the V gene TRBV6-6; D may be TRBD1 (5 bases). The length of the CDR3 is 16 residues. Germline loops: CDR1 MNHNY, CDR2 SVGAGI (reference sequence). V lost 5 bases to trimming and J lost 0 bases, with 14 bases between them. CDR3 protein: CASSRREGYSNQPQHF. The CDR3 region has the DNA TGTGCCAGCAGTCGGAGGGAGGGGTATAGCAATCAGCCCCAGCATTTT.